This T cell receptor (beta chain) was profiled in a study of blood T cell repertoires in COVID-19. Study-level background: From the United States, Italy and Spain came samples of acute and convalescent COVID-19.

Authors' processing steps: Estimation of nucleated cell counts relied on the amplification of reference gene primers. Clones were read by immunoSEQ multiplex PCR, and TCRdb kept only the in-frame ones, dropping some. The DNA was the basis for D and trimming; V, J and clone size are from that table. The table includes a few hundred thousand clones, about 88% detected once. This CDR3 comprises 15 residues. V shed 0 bases, J shed 0 bases, and the junction held 2 bases outside the gene matches. Germline V lookup: CDR1 MNHEY, CDR2 SVGAGI. Input material: peripheral blood. The sequence came from a man aged 70-80 years with acute or convalescent COVID-19. This chain joins TRBV6-5 and TRBJ2-7; 7 positions agree with TRBD1. In DNA, the CDR3 is TGTGCCAGCAGTTACTCAGGACAGGACTCCTACGAGCAGTACTTC. It is translated as CASSYSGQDSYEQYF.